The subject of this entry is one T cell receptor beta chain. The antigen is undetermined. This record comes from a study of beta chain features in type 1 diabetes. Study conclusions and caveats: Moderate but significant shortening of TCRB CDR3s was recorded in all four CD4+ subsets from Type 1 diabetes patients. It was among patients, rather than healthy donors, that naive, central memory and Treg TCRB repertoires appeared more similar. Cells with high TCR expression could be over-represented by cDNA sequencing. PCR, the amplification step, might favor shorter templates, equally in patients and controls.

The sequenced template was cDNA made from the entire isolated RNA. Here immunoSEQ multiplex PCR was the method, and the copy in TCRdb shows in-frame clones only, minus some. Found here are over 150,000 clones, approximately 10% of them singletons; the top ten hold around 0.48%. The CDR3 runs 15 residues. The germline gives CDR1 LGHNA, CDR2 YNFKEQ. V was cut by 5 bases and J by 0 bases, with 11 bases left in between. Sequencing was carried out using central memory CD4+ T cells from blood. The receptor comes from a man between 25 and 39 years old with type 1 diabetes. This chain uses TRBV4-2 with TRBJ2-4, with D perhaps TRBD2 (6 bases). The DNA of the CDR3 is TGTGCCAGCAGCTTGGCGGGGTCAGCCAAAAACATTCAGTACTTC. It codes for CASSLAGSAKNIQYF.